One sample yielded the 14 T cell receptor beta chains listed below, sequenced in a study of T cells after yellow fever vaccination (dated by TCRdb to about 2019). Libraries were made using 5' RACE. Sequencing instrument: Illumina HiSeq 2500. TCRdb handled the public reads itself, with Q25 trimming in fastp and clone calling in MiXCR, and kept productive beta chains. Under each unique CDR3 protein, matching rows form one entry showing the most common genes and DNA. The sample data list a few hundred thousand distinct CDR3 sequences, and roughly 19% of these were observed just once. The leading ten clones occupy 13% to 15% of the sample. Sample treatment or condition, as interpreted from the label and publication: live attenuated yellow fever vaccine strain. The sequences come from PBMCs, collected 15 days after the yellow fever booster vaccination. The receptor set was obtained from a young man who received the YFV17D yellow fever vaccine.

This clonotype was picked up a small number of times. The chain combines TRBV4-2 with TRBJ2-4; TRBD2 agrees at 12 bases. The CDR3 runs to 19 residues. Germline lookup yields CDR1 LGHNA and CDR2 YNFKEQ. With V trimmed by 6 bases and J by 6 bases, 18 bases remained unmatched. The CDR3, as DNA: TGTGCCAGCAGTCCCGGGACTAGCGGGCCATCCGCATCACTAAACATTCAGTACTTC. This gives the protein CASSPGTSGPSASLNIQYF.

V gene TRBV9 combines with J gene TRBJ2-5; D remains ambiguous. Trimming took off 3 bases at V and 1 base at J, with 13 bases between the two ends. The germline V gene has CDR1 SGDLS and CDR2 YYNGEE. There are 15 residues in the CDR3. This CDR3 reads CASSASPKGQETQYF. In DNA, the CDR3 is TGTGCCAGCAGCGCCAGCCCCAAAGGCCAAGAGACCCAGTACTTC.

This clonotype turned up a few times. The chain carries TRBV15 and TRBJ2-4; D is perhaps TRBD1 (5 bases). Germline loops: CDR1 LNHNV, CDR2 YYDKDF (reference sequence). The germline V and J ends were trimmed by 3 bases and 10 bases, with 22 bases remaining between them. CDR3 length: 16 residues. The CDR3 here is CATSREIGVGDRIQYF. CDR3 DNA sequence: TGTGCCACCAGCAGGGAGATAGGGGTGGGCGATAGGATTCAGTACTTC.

V and J are TRBV29-1 and TRBJ2-7; the D is unclear. Trimming cost V 3 bases and J 3 bases, with 6 bases left between them. Germline assignment: CDR1 SQVTM and CDR2 ANQGSEA. The CDR3 loop spans 11 amino acids. Here the CDR3 DNA reads TGCAGCGTTGAGGCGTTCTACGAGCAGTACTTC. Translation: CSVEAFYEQYF.

This chain uses TRBV6-2 or TRBV6-3 with TRBJ2-5; 9 nucleotides agree with TRBD2. Germline V gene data show CDR1 as MNHEY and CDR2 as SVGEGT. The CDR3 spans 15 residues. The junction had 11 bases not matched to a gene; V was cut back by 7 bases and J by 5 bases. CDR3 coding DNA: TGTGCCAGCACCTCCACGGGACTAGCTGGGGAGACCCAGTACTTC. It codes for CASTSTGLAGETQYF.

There are a few counts of this clonotype. The CDR3 DNA follows: TGTGCCAGCAGTCAGGCCGGGCGTACGCAGTATTTT. This translates into CASSQAGRTQYF. V gene TRBV27 combines with J gene TRBJ2-3; no clear D. The CDR3 covers 12 residues. In germline, CDR1 is MNHEY, CDR2 SMNVEV (reference sequence). Between the trimmed V and J ends, which lost 5 bases and 8 bases, there was a span of 11 bases.

The V gene is TRBV15, the J gene TRBJ2-1; TRBD2 matches 8 bases. Trimming took 2 bases from V and 3 from J; bases not matched to a gene: 3. There are 15 residues in the CDR3. Germline V gene data show CDR1 as LNHNV and CDR2 as YYDKDF (reference sequence). DNA of the CDR3: TGTGCCACCAGCAGACCGGGACTAGACTACAATGAGCAGTTCTTC. Protein sequence: CATSRPGLDYNEQFF.

This clonotype was picked up a small number of times. The chain links TRBV28 to TRBJ2-3; D unresolved. This CDR3 region has 13 residues. With 5 bases removed from V and 1 base from J, the gap between germline ends came to 7 bases. The germline CDR1 and CDR2 sequences are MDHEN and SYDVKM. CDR3 loop: CASSRARTDTQYF. The CDR3 DNA follows: TGTGCCAGCAGTCGCGCTCGCACAGATACGCAGTATTTT.

This clonotype was observed a handful of times. V is TRBV7-9 and J is TRBJ2-7; 7 nucleotides line up with TRBD1. In germline, CDR1 is SEHNR, CDR2 FQNEAQ (reference sequence). The CDR3 is made up of 16 amino acids. The trim removed 6 bases at V and 0 bases at J, leaving 11 bases unmatched. The CDR3 DNA sequence: TGTGCCAGCAGAGATACCGGGACAGAAAGCTCCTACGAGCAGTACTTC. This sequence encodes CASRDTGTESSYEQYF. The full variable domain, completed using reference TRBV7-9 and TRBJ2-7, is DTGVSQNPRHKITKRGQNVTFRCDPISEHNRLYWYRQTLGQGPEFLTYFQNEAQLEKSRLLSDRFSAERPKGSFSTLEIQRTEQGDSAMYLCASRDTGTESSYEQYFGPGTRLTVT.

The genes are TRBV20-1 and TRBJ2-7, with no clear D. Trimming took 6 bases from V and 3 from J, leaving 15 bases between them. The V gene's germline CDR1 is DFQATT and CDR2 SNEGSKA (reference sequence). This CDR3 region has 13 residues. The CDR3 sequence: CSALTPANYEQYF. CDR3 sequence (DNA): TGCAGTGCGTTGACACCAGCAAACTACGAGCAGTACTTC.

The chain has TRBV2 and TRBJ2-2; possibly TRBD1 for D (6 bases). The germline V gene encodes CDR1 SNHLY and CDR2 FYNNEI. The V end lost 6 bases, the J end lost 4 bases, and 15 bases lay between the germline ends. This CDR3 spans 15 amino acids. The CDR3 loop reads CASRAGDQATGELFF. In DNA, the CDR3 is TGTGCCAGCAGGGCAGGGGATCAAGCCACCGGGGAGCTGTTTTTT.

The V call is TRBV5-5, the J call TRBJ2-1, with 7 nucleotides matching TRBD2. V shed 2 bases and J 4 bases; nucleotides not matched to a gene: 6. CDR1 SGHKS and CDR2 YYEKEE come from the germline V gene (reference sequence). The length of the CDR3 is 15 residues. As DNA, the CDR3 is TGTGCCAGCAGCTTTCTACGAGCGGGGTACAATGAGCAGTTCTTC. Amino acids: CASSFLRAGYNEQFF.

This clonotype was recorded a few times. This chain connects TRBV20-1 to TRBJ2-7; 7 nucleotides align to TRBD2. This CDR3 has 12 amino acids. CDR1 and CDR2 from the germline V gene are DFQATT and SNEGSKA (reference sequence). V dropped 6 bases and J dropped 6; count of bases not matched to a gene: 8. The CDR3 sequence: CSALRDYGEQYF. The CDR3 region has the DNA TGCAGTGCCCTCCGGGACTACGGCGAGCAGTACTTC.

The gene calls are TRBV4-3 and TRBJ1-6; 9 nucleotides align to TRBD1. CDR3 size: 17 residues. Per germline, CDR1 LGHNA and CDR2 YSLEER. After removal of 0 bases from V and 6 bases from J, the junction contained 6 bases not matched to a gene. The CDR3 DNA is TGCGCCAGCAGCCAAGATTCTGGGACAGGGCCTAATTCACCCCTCCACTTT. Protein: CASSQDSGTGPNSPLHF.